This TCR beta chain originates from a study of T cells after yellow fever vaccination. Study as a whole: Fractions of low cell number were prepared using SMART-Seq v4 Ultra Low Input. Study-wide results and limits: Highly abundant clonotypes carried over from the bulk population could end up in FACS-sorted repertoires as contaminants. Once the booster was given, most primary-vaccination clones reappeared, at roughly 96% for CD4 and more than 85% for CD8.

This clonotype has at least ten counts. Antigen unknown. In TCRdb, the 5' RACE reads were re-called with MiXCR into one record per CDR3 protein. The sample has a few hundred thousand distinct CDR3 sequences, 3.6% seen once. The CDR3 runs to 16 residues. V lost 6 bases, J lost 3 bases, and 4 bases stayed unmatched. Germline CDR1 LGHNT, CDR2 FRNRAP. The input for sequencing was PBMCs, taken 15 days after the yellow fever booster vaccination. The chain employs TRBV12-5 and TRBJ2-2, with 13 nucleotides matching TRBD2. This receptor was identified in a man between 18 and 35 years old who received the YFV17D yellow fever vaccine. The CDR3 DNA reads as TGTGCTAGTGGCAGGACTAGCGGGGGAGACACCGGGGAGCTGTTTTTT. Its translation: CASGRTSGGDTGELFF.